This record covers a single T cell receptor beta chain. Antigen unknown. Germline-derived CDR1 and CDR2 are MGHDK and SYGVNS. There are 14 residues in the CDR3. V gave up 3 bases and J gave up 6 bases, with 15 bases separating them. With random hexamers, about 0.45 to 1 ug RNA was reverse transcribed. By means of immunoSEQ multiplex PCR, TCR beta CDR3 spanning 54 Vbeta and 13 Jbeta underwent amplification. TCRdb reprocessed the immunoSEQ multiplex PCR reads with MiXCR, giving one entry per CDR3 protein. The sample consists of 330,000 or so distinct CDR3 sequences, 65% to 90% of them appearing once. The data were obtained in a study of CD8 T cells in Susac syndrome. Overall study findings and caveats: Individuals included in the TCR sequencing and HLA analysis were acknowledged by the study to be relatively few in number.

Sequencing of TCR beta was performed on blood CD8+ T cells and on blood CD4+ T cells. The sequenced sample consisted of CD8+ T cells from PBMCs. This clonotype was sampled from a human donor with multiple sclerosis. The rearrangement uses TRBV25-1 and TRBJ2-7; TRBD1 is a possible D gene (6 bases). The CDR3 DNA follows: TGTGCCAGCAGTGATCACCCAGGGGCCTCCGAGCAGTACTTC. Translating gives CASSDHPGASEQYF.